A selection of T cell receptor beta chains follows, all from one sample in a study of blood T cells in healthy people across ages. Each CDR3 protein is one row after TCRdb ran MiXCR on the 5' RACE reads. The data hold some 320,000 distinct CDR3 sequences, with 25% to 30% observed a single time. The sample taken for sequencing was blood. The receptors shown here come from a woman aged 70-85 years in good health. Both conserved end residues are part of each CDR3. A D gene is named only where the DNA matches it firmly. Only part of the rows carry a size: once, few, many, or a class if the clone is expanded.

few | TRBJ2-2 | - | 14 | TRBV29-1 | CSVDAGLRTGELFF | TGCAGCGTTGACGCGGGCCTGAGGACCGGGGAGCTGTTTTTT
once | TRBJ2-3 | TRBD2 | 16 | TRBV7-2 | CASSLAEAGHTDTQYF | TGTGCCAGCAGCTTAGCCGAAGCGGGGCACACAGATACGCAGTATTTT
few | TRBJ1-1 | - | 17 | TRBV14 | CASSQDSIGQRNTEAFF | TGTGCCAGCAGCCAAGATAGTATAGGACAGAGGAACACTGAAGCTTTCTTT
- | TRBJ1-2 | - | 14 | TRBV29-1 | CSVSQGGANYGYTF | TGCAGCGTGTCCCAAGGGGGAGCTAACTATGGCTACACCTTC
- | TRBJ2-7 | TRBD2 | 15 | TRBV12-5 | CASGLSGTRNYEQYF | TGTGCTAGTGGTTTGTCCGGGACTAGAAACTACGAGCAGTACTTC
few | TRBJ2-7 | TRBD1 | 16 | TRBV7-2 | CASSLAGTGDTYEQYF | TGTGCCAGCAGCTTAGCCGGGACAGGGGACACCTACGAGCAGTACTTC
- | TRBJ1-6 | - | 16 | TRBV28 | CASSGNMQQENSPLHF | TGTGCCAGCAGTGGGAATATGCAACAGGAGAATTCACCCCTCCACTTT
- | TRBJ2-7 | TRBD1 | 16 | TRBV3-1 | CASSRIPGQGSYEQYF | TGTGCCAGCAGCCGCATACCGGGACAGGGTTCCTACGAGCAGTACTTC
many | TRBJ1-1 | TRBD1 | 15 | TRBV5-1 | CASSSRQGMNTEAFF | TGCGCCAGCAGCTCGCGACAGGGGATGAACACTGAAGCTTTCTTT
- | TRBJ2-5 | - | 16 | TRBV4-2 | CASSGENRGEQETQYF | TGTGCCAGCAGCGGCGAGAATAGGGGCGAGCAAGAGACCCAGTACTTC
few | TRBJ1-3 | - | 13 | TRBV20-1 | CSARSHSGNTIYF | TGCAGTGCTAGATCACACTCTGGAAACACCATATATTTT
- | TRBJ2-7 | - | 12 | TRBV7-2 | CASSPGTGEQYF | TGTGCCAGCAGCCCCGGGACGGGGGAGCAGTACTTC
- | TRBJ2-3 | - | 16 | TRBV15 | CATSREVGGGLDTQYF | TGTGCCACCAGCAGAGAGGTGGGGGGAGGTTTAGATACGCAGTATTTT